Reported below is one TCR beta chain. Primers used in a second PCR of about 6 to 11 cycles were a sample-barcoded 5' primer and a J-beta primer mix. MiXCR, run by TCRdb on the 5' RACE reads, gives a single entry per CDR3 protein. The table shows 600,000 to 900,000 distinct CDR3 sequences, with roughly 25% occurring only once. The data stem from a study of blood T cells in healthy people across ages. Whenever a sample was processed, at least 6 million PBMCs were isolated. The V gene lost 3 bases and the J gene lost 2 bases, with 19 bases spanning the gap. This CDR3 has 17 amino acids. Germline CDR1 and CDR2: KGHDR and SFDVKD. These data also featured in a second study, about T cells of mothers and their children. As that report states: Sample barcodes plus 2-4 random nucleotides came from the M1S primer. Slightly higher overlap, not significant, was seen in related mother-child pairs than in unrelated pairs.

V usage is TRBV24-1 and J usage is TRBJ2-7; TRBD1 might be the D (6 bases). This sequence was found in a boy under 18 in good health. The sequenced sample consisted of blood. The CDR3 loop reads CATSDAGRTETTYEQYF. The CDR3 nucleotides are TGTGCCACCAGTGATGCAGGTCGGACAGAGACAACCTACGAGCAGTACTTC.